This T cell receptor (beta chain) originates from a study of blood T cell repertoires in COVID-19 (dated by TCRdb to 2018 to 2020). Regarding the study in general: The collaborator samples originated in the United States, Italy and Spain and spanned the acute and convalescent phases of COVID-19. The samples were drawn from two sources: the first 160 participants of the ongoing ImmuneRACE study, and fewer than 1,500 subjects contributed by 6 global collaborators. Where HLA class I and class II types were available, the types were taken from metadata supplied by the sample provider, not from assay-based typing. The material from the prospective study consisted of cDNA or gDNA derived from T cells, B-cell-depleted T cells, or PBMCs. Nearly every sample came with metadata listing a de-identified subject ID, COVID-19 status, age in years and sex. The repertoires were made available in a free public database intended to serve as a resource for research on the immune response to SARS-CoV-2. The dataset comprised deeply sampled blood TCRbeta repertoires from subjects exposed to, actively infected with, or recovered from COVID-19. General conclusions and limits of the study: The quantity of clinical and demographic metadata differed by source and by participant and was supplied without curation.

The immunoSEQ Assay, a bias-controlled multiplex PCR, was used to amplify TCRbeta CDR3 regions from genomic DNA. In the source study's methods: Nucleated cell counts per sample were estimated from amplification of reference gene primers within the assay. To quantify the absolute abundance of each unique TCRbeta CDR3 rearrangement, sequence reads were collapsed and filtered. For each sample, productive Simpson clonality was calculated as the square root of Simpson's diversity index over productive rearrangements. The immuneACCESS repertoire file appears here via TCRdb, limited to in-frame rearrangements. These files lack a portion of the clones; in checked studies, under half of the deficit traces to unresolved V genes, and the cause of the others is not known. V and J calls plus clone size are reproduced from that table; the DNA served to infer D and trimming. Here the sample has about 130,000 clones; about 88% occur a single time. In total, the top ten clones hold roughly 1.1% of the sample.

Worth noting for this clone: The antigen this receptor binds is unknown. No per-base quality is available; no much larger clone lies one base away.

The collaborating institutions used their own protocols to collect whole blood in K2EDTA tubes. For TCRbeta analysis, collaborator samples were shipped as frozen whole blood, as isolated PBMCs, or as DNA extracted from either sample type. The material sequenced was peripheral blood. The sequence was obtained from an elderly woman with acute or convalescent COVID-19.

The nucleotide sequence is TGTGCCAGCAGTTTAAACTGGGACAGGCCTGACTATGGCTACACCTTC. It specifies CASSLNWDRPDYGYTF. The chain is encoded by TRBV28 joined to TRBJ1-2, with TRBD1 matching 8 junction bases. The CDR3 runs 16 residues from the cysteine to the phenylalanine. The entry retains the CDR3 DNA only, 48 bases that are in frame from base 1. The V end gives up 2 bases and the J end 3 bases, leaving 8 bases in the junction not matched to a gene. The germline V gene gives CDR1 as MDHEN and CDR2 as SYDVKM.